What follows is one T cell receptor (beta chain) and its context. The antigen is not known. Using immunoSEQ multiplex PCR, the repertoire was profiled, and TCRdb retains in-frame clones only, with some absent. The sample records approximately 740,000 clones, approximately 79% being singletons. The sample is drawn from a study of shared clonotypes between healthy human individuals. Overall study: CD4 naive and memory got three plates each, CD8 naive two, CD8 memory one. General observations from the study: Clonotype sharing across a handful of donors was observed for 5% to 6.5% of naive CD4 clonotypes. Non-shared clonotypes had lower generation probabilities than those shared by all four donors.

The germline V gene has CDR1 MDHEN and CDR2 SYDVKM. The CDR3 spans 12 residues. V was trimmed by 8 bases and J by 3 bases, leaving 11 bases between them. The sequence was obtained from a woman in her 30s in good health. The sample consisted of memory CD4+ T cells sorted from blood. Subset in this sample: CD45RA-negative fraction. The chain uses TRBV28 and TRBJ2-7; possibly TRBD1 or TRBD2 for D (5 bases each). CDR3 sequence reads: CASWDHNYEQYF. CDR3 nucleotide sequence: TGTGCCAGCTGGGACCACAACTACGAGCAGTACTTC.